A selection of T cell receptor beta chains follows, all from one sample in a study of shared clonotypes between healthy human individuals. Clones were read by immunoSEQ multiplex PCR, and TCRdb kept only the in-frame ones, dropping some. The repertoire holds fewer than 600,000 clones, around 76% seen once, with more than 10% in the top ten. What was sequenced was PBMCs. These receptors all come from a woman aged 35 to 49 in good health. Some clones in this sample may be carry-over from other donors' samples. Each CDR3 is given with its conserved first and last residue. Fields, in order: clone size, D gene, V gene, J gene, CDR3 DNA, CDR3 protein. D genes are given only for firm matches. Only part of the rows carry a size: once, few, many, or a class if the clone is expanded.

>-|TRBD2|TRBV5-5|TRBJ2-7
TGTGCCAGCAGCTGGGCTTCGGGAGGACACGGCTCCTACGAGCAGTACTTC
CASSWASGGHGSYEQYF
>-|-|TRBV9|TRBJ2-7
TGTGCCAGCAGCGTAGTGCTGGGGGGCGAGCAGTACTTC
CASSVVLGGEQYF
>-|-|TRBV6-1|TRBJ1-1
TGTGCCAGCAGTGAGTCCTACAGGGTATTAAACACTGAAGCTTTCTTT
CASSESYRVLNTEAFF
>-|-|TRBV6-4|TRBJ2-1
TGTGCCAGCAGTGACTCCTCCGGGAGCTACAATGAGCAGTTCTTC
CASSDSSGSYNEQFF
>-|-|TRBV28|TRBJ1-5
TGTGCCAGCAGTTTACGGGGGGCAAGCAATCAGCCCCAGCATTTT
CASSLRGASNQPQHF
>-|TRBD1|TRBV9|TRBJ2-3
TGTGCCAGCAGCGTCGGGACAGGCACAGATACGCAGTATTTT
CASSVGTGTDTQYF
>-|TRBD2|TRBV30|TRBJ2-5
TGTGCCTGGAGCTGGGGGGGCCAAGAGACCCAGTACTTC
CAWSWGGQETQYF
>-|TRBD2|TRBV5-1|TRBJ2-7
TGCACCAGCAGCCCGACTAGCGGATCTTACTACGAGCAGTACTTC
CTSSPTSGSYYEQYF
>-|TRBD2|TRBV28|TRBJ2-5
TGTGCCAGCAGCCCGGGACTAGCGGGAGGAGGCGGCGAGACCCAGTACTTC
CASSPGLAGGGGETQYF
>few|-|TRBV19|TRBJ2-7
TGTGCCAGTAGTATAGGGCCAGGGATTAACTACGAGCAGTACTTC
CASSIGPGINYEQYF
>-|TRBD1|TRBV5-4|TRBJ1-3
TGTGCCAGCAGCACCAACAGGGGGCTCTCTGGAAACACCATATATTTT
CASSTNRGLSGNTIYF
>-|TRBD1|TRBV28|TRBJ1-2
TGTGCCAGCAGTTTGACAGGGAGTCCCTATGGCTACACCTTC
CASSLTGSPYGYTF
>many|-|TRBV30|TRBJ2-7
TGTGCCTGGAACTACGGGGGCTACGAGCAGTACTTC
CAWNYGGYEQYF